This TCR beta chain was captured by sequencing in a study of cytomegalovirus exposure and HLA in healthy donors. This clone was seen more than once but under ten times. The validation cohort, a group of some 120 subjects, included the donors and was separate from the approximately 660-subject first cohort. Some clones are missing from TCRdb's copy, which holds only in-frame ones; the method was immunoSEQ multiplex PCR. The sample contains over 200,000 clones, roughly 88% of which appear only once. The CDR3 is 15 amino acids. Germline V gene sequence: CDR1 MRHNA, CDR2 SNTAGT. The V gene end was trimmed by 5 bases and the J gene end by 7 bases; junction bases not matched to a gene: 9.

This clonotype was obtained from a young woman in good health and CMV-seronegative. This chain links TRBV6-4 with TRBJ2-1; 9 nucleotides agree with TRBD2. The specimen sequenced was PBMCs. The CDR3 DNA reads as TGTGCCAGCAGTTCCCGTGTTAGCGGGAGAAATGAGCAGTTCTTC. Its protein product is CASSSRVSGRNEQFF.